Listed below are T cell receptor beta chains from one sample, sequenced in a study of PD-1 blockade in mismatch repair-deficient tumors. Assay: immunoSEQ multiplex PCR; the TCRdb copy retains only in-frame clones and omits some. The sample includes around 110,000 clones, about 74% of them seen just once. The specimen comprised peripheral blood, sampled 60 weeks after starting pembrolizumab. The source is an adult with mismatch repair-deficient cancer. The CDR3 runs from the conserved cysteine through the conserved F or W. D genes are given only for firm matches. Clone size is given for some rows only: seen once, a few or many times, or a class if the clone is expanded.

CDR3aa: CASSVSTGANYEQYF; CDR3nt: TGTGCCAGCAGTGTGTCGACAGGGGCTAACTACGAGCAGTACTTC; v_gene: TRBV6-5; abundance: -; d_gene: TRBD1; j_gene: TRBJ2-7
CDR3aa: CASRARTAINQPQHF; CDR3nt: TGTGCCAGCAGAGCACGGACAGCGATCAATCAGCCCCAGCATTTT; v_gene: TRBV6-5; abundance: -; d_gene: -; j_gene: TRBJ1-5
CDR3aa: CASSSKSGTGGTEAFF; CDR3nt: TGCGCCAGCAGCTCGAAATCCGGGACGGGGGGCACTGAAGCTTTCTTT; v_gene: TRBV5-1; abundance: -; d_gene: -; j_gene: TRBJ1-1
CDR3aa: CASSVGFSGRAREQFF; CDR3nt: TGTGCCAGCAGCGTAGGTTTTAGCGGGAGGGCCAGGGAGCAGTTCTTC; v_gene: TRBV9; abundance: once; d_gene: TRBD2; j_gene: TRBJ2-1
CDR3aa: CASSFTIQETQYF; CDR3nt: TGTGCCAGCAGCTTTACGATCCAAGAGACCCAGTACTTC; v_gene: TRBV11-2; abundance: -; d_gene: -; j_gene: TRBJ2-5
CDR3aa: CASSQETEDTQYF; CDR3nt: TGCGCCAGCAGCCAAGAAACGGAAGATACGCAGTATTTT; v_gene: TRBV4-3; abundance: -; d_gene: -; j_gene: TRBJ2-3
CDR3aa: CASSWGTSGRIEQYF; CDR3nt: TGTGCCAGCAGCTGGGGGACTAGCGGGAGAATCGAGCAGTACTTC; v_gene: TRBV5-5; abundance: -; d_gene: TRBD2; j_gene: TRBJ2-7
CDR3aa: CAISESGGGGGYGYTF; CDR3nt: TGTGCCATCAGTGAGTCAGGGGGCGGAGGAGGCTATGGCTACACCTTC; v_gene: TRBV10-3; abundance: -; d_gene: TRBD1; j_gene: TRBJ1-2
CDR3aa: CASSLRAGANVLTF; CDR3nt: TGCGCCAGCAGCCTCAGAGCTGGGGCCAACGTCCTGACTTTC; v_gene: TRBV5-1; abundance: -; d_gene: -; j_gene: TRBJ2-6
CDR3aa: CASSQVGGAKGANVLTF; CDR3nt: TGTGCCAGCAGCCAAGTTGGGGGGGCAAAAGGGGCCAACGTCCTGACTTTC; v_gene: TRBV14; abundance: -; d_gene: -; j_gene: TRBJ2-6
CDR3aa: CASSLQAGGGNTEAFF; CDR3nt: TGCGCCAGCAGCTTGCAGGCAGGTGGAGGGAACACTGAAGCTTTCTTT; v_gene: TRBV5-1; abundance: once; d_gene: -; j_gene: TRBJ1-1
CDR3aa: CAISERGRSRVGDEQYF; CDR3nt: TGTGCCATCAGTGAGAGGGGAAGATCTAGAGTGGGGGACGAGCAGTACTTC; v_gene: TRBV10-3; abundance: -; d_gene: -; j_gene: TRBJ2-7
CDR3aa: CASSYSKVTGALGAFF; CDR3nt: TGTGCCAGCAGTTACTCGAAAGTTACGGGTGCCCTTGGGGCTTTCTTT; v_gene: TRBV6-5; abundance: -; d_gene: -; j_gene: TRBJ1-1
CDR3aa: CASSPRALLAATSYNEQFF; CDR3nt: TGCGCCAGCAGCCCTCGGGCTTTGTTAGCGGCAACTTCCTACAATGAGCAGTTCTTC; v_gene: TRBV5-1; abundance: -; d_gene: -; j_gene: TRBJ2-1
CDR3aa: CASSPPILAGTDTQYF; CDR3nt: TGTGCCAGCTCACCACCGATCCTAGCGGGCACAGATACGCAGTATTTT; v_gene: TRBV18; abundance: -; d_gene: TRBD2; j_gene: TRBJ2-3
CDR3aa: CSVEAGRNTEAFF; CDR3nt: TGCAGCGTTGAAGCGGGGAGGAACACTGAAGCTTTCTTT; v_gene: TRBV29-1; abundance: -; d_gene: -; j_gene: TRBJ1-1
CDR3aa: CASSQVHSLSYNEQFF; CDR3nt: TGTGCCAGCAGCCAAGTACACAGCCTCTCCTACAATGAGCAGTTCTTC; v_gene: TRBV14; abundance: -; d_gene: -; j_gene: TRBJ2-1
CDR3aa: CASSVLGSRDNEQFF; CDR3nt: TGTGCCAGCAGCGTACTAGGTTCTAGGGACAATGAGCAGTTCTTC; v_gene: TRBV9; abundance: -; d_gene: -; j_gene: TRBJ2-1
CDR3aa: CASHRDRGFEQYF; CDR3nt: TGTGCCAGCCACCGGGACAGGGGTTTCGAGCAGTACTTC; v_gene: TRBV6-1; abundance: -; d_gene: TRBD1; j_gene: TRBJ2-7
CDR3aa: CASSLKPGGAIGYTF; CDR3nt: TGTGCCAGCAGTTTAAAGCCGGGGGGCGCGATAGGCTACACCTTC; v_gene: TRBV27; abundance: -; d_gene: -; j_gene: TRBJ1-2
CDR3aa: CATLAGSYEQYF; CDR3nt: TGTGCCACCCTAGCGGGGTCCTACGAGCAGTACTTC; v_gene: TRBV6-1; abundance: -; d_gene: TRBD2; j_gene: TRBJ2-7
CDR3aa: CASSLTSGSADTQYF; CDR3nt: TGTGCCAGCAGCTTAACTAGCGGGAGTGCAGATACGCAGTATTTT; v_gene: TRBV7-2; abundance: -; d_gene: TRBD2; j_gene: TRBJ2-3
CDR3aa: CASSQTSGEQYF; CDR3nt: TGTGCCAGCAGCCAGACTAGTGGTGAGCAGTACTTC; v_gene: TRBV7-2; abundance: -; d_gene: -; j_gene: TRBJ2-7
CDR3aa: CSVWVWDRGLGNYGYTF; CDR3nt: TGCAGCGTCTGGGTCTGGGACAGGGGCCTAGGCAACTATGGCTACACCTTC; v_gene: TRBV29-1; abundance: once; d_gene: TRBD1; j_gene: TRBJ1-2
CDR3aa: CASISAVARFSGNTIYF; CDR3nt: TGTGCCAGTATTTCCGCAGTGGCCAGGTTCTCTGGAAACACCATATATTTT; v_gene: TRBV19; abundance: medium-sized; d_gene: -; j_gene: TRBJ1-3
CDR3aa: CATRAGYEQYF; CDR3nt: TGTGCCACTAGGGCCGGCTACGAGCAGTACTTC; v_gene: TRBV27; abundance: -; d_gene: -; j_gene: TRBJ2-7
CDR3aa: CASSSQGYFSGNTIYF; CDR3nt: TGTGCCAGCAGCTCCCAGGGCTACTTCTCTGGAAACACCATATATTTT; v_gene: TRBV11-2; abundance: -; d_gene: -; j_gene: TRBJ1-3
CDR3aa: CASSMSGRAGEQYF; CDR3nt: TGTGCCAGCAGCATGAGCGGGAGGGCGGGGGAGCAGTACTTC; v_gene: TRBV9; abundance: -; d_gene: TRBD2; j_gene: TRBJ2-7
CDR3aa: CASSINEKLFF; CDR3nt: TGTGCCAGCAGTATCAATGAAAAACTGTTTTTT; v_gene: TRBV6-5; abundance: -; d_gene: -; j_gene: TRBJ1-4
CDR3aa: CASSQVYQGSYEQYF; CDR3nt: TGCGCCAGCAGCCAAGTGTATCAGGGCTCCTACGAGCAGTACTTC; v_gene: TRBV4-1; abundance: -; d_gene: -; j_gene: TRBJ2-7
CDR3aa: CASSHRQGANTEAFF; CDR3nt: TGTGCCAGCAGCCATCGACAGGGGGCGAACACTGAAGCTTTCTTT; v_gene: TRBV7-9; abundance: -; d_gene: TRBD1; j_gene: TRBJ1-1
CDR3aa: CASSLGQLNEKLFF; CDR3nt: TGTGCCAGCAGCCTGGGACAGCTTAATGAAAAACTGTTTTTT; v_gene: TRBV7-9; abundance: -; d_gene: TRBD1; j_gene: TRBJ1-4
CDR3aa: CASSPARGPYEQYF; CDR3nt: TGTGCCAGCAGCCCCGCCAGGGGCCCCTACGAGCAGTACTTC; v_gene: TRBV5-4; abundance: once; d_gene: -; j_gene: TRBJ2-7
CDR3aa: CASSLHHTTNEKLFF; CDR3nt: TGTGCCAGCAGCTTGCACCATACAACTAATGAAAAACTGTTTTTT; v_gene: TRBV5-5; abundance: once; d_gene: -; j_gene: TRBJ1-4
CDR3aa: CASALATSGKFF; CDR3nt: TGTGCCAGCGCCCTGGCAACTAGCGGGAAGTTCTTC; v_gene: TRBV6-1; abundance: -; d_gene: TRBD2; j_gene: TRBJ2-1
CDR3aa: CASSLAGAHIQYF; CDR3nt: TGTGCCAGCAGCTTAGCGGGAGCTCACATTCAGTACTTC; v_gene: TRBV11-1; abundance: -; d_gene: -; j_gene: TRBJ2-4
CDR3aa: CASSAGQLTYGGYTF; CDR3nt: TGTGCCAGCAGTGCTGGACAGTTGACCTACGGTGGCTACACCTTC; v_gene: TRBV6-5; abundance: -; d_gene: -; j_gene: TRBJ1-2
CDR3aa: CASRLAGDYEQYF; CDR3nt: TGTGCCAGCAGACTAGCGGGAGACTACGAGCAGTACTTC; v_gene: TRBV2; abundance: -; d_gene: TRBD2; j_gene: TRBJ2-7
CDR3aa: CAITSGTVSSYEQYF; CDR3nt: TGTGCCATCACATCCGGGACGGTGAGCTCCTACGAGCAGTACTTC; v_gene: TRBV10-3; abundance: -; d_gene: -; j_gene: TRBJ2-7
CDR3aa: CASSRGQGAYEQYF; CDR3nt: TGCGCCAGCAGCCGAGGACAGGGGGCCTACGAGCAGTACTTC; v_gene: TRBV4-3; abundance: -; d_gene: TRBD1; j_gene: TRBJ2-7
CDR3aa: CASSDRESGNYEQYF; CDR3nt: TGCGCCAGCAGTGATCGGGAATCGGGAAACTACGAGCAGTACTTC; v_gene: TRBV10-1; abundance: -; d_gene: -; j_gene: TRBJ2-7
CDR3aa: CSLTKGDRNGYTF; CDR3nt: TGCAGCCTGACCAAGGGGGACAGGAATGGCTACACCTTC; v_gene: TRBV29-1; abundance: -; d_gene: TRBD1; j_gene: TRBJ1-2
CDR3aa: CASSQESGSGANVLTF; CDR3nt: TGCGCCAGCAGCCAAGAATCTGGGTCTGGGGCCAACGTCCTGACTTTC; v_gene: TRBV4-3; abundance: few; d_gene: -; j_gene: TRBJ2-6
CDR3aa: CASSLWTVRYEQYF; CDR3nt: TGTGCCAGCAGCTTATGGACCGTCCGGTACGAGCAGTACTTC; v_gene: TRBV5-6; abundance: -; d_gene: -; j_gene: TRBJ2-7
CDR3aa: CASSAEGGVYNEQFF; CDR3nt: TGTGCCAGCAGTGCAGAGGGAGGGGTATACAATGAGCAGTTCTTC; v_gene: TRBV6-4; abundance: -; d_gene: TRBD2; j_gene: TRBJ2-1
CDR3aa: CASSLQGNNNQPQHF; CDR3nt: TGTGCCAGCAGCTTACAGGGTAATAACAATCAGCCCCAGCATTTT; v_gene: TRBV11-2; abundance: -; d_gene: -; j_gene: TRBJ1-5
CDR3aa: CASSQEASSNQPQHF; CDR3nt: TGCGCCAGCAGCCAAGAGGCTTCGAGCAATCAGCCCCAGCATTTT; v_gene: TRBV4-1; abundance: -; d_gene: -; j_gene: TRBJ1-5